The clone carrying this TCR beta chain was counted once. The source of the sample is a study of blood T cell repertoires in COVID-19. Study details: COVID-19 samples, acute and convalescent, were from the United States, Italy and Spain. T cells, B-cell-depleted T cells, or PBMCs supplied cDNA or gDNA.

Authors' processing steps: Estimates of nucleated cell counts were drawn from the amplification of reference gene primers. Using immunoSEQ multiplex PCR, the repertoire was profiled, and TCRdb retains in-frame clones only, with some absent. The V and J calls and clone size were taken over from that table, and D and trimming were inferred from the DNA. The sample consists of over 100,000 clones, 84% of them appearing once. Trimming took 1 base from V and 0 from J, leaving 10 bases between them. The CDR3 loop spans 17 amino acids. Per germline, CDR1 SGHAT and CDR2 FQNNGV. Sequenced input: peripheral blood. This TCR was recovered from a woman between 45 and 65 years old with acute or convalescent COVID-19. The V and J genes are TRBV11-2 and TRBJ1-6; D remains ambiguous. The CDR3 is CASSLGPFSSYNSPLHF. CDR3 nucleotide sequence: TGTGCCAGCAGCTTAGGTCCCTTCAGCTCCTATAATTCACCCCTCCACTTT.